Detailed here is one T cell receptor beta chain. Its antigen is undetermined. The entry originates in a study of T cells expressing NK-cell markers. Overall study context: It was from sorted CD3+CD56+NKG2C+, CD3+CD56+NKG2C- and CD3+CD56-NKG2C+ T cells that TCR beta repertoires came. Points from the study as a whole: A handful of donors likewise had their CD3+CD56-NKG2C+ fraction led by these clonotypes.

TCR beta cDNA was generated via 5'RACE template switching incorporating UMIs. TCRdb reworked the 5' RACE reads into one entry per CDR3 protein, no DNA. The listing contains about 430,000 distinct CDR3 sequences. Germline CDR1 and CDR2: MNHEY and SVGAGI. CDR3 length: 13 residues. The rearrangement joins TRBV6-5 to TRBJ1-1; TCRdb calls TRBD1, which cannot be checked without DNA. This TCR was recovered from a woman aged 45-60 years in good health. Sequenced sample: blood T cells: a sorted CD56 or NKG2C T cell subset, CD4+ or CD8+ T cells, or bulk PBMC T cells (not recorded which). The CDR3 region is CASSYRGHFGAFF.